The rows below give T cell receptor beta chains drawn from one sample of a study of blood T cell repertoires in COVID-19. The protocol was immunoSEQ multiplex PCR, while the TCRdb copy is restricted to in-frame clones and leaves out a portion. This table holds more than 95,000 clones, over 75% found once. Sequences were obtained from peripheral blood. Source of these receptors: a man between 60 and 75 years old with acute or convalescent COVID-19. CDR3s leave out the opening cysteine and the closing phenylalanine or tryptophan. Each record gives: J gene, V gene, CDR3 protein.

TRBJ2-6	TRBV27	ASSFGQPGANVLT
TRBJ2-2	TRBV6-5	ATGTANTGELF
TRBJ1-1	TRBV29-1	SANSGPEAF
TRBJ2-3	TRBV4-2	ASSRMTGITTDTQY
TRBJ1-5	TRBV30	AWSVTGVHQPQH
TRBJ1-1	TRBV19	ASLGGTEAF
TRBJ1-4	TRBV28	ASSLWQGLNEKLF
TRBJ1-2	TRBV28	ATEGGDGYT
TRBJ2-1	TRBV7-6	ASSQYSEFGEQF
TRBJ1-5	TRBV7-6	ASSPKGSHQRGSNQPQH
TRBJ1-1	TRBV7-2	ASSFDITEAF
TRBJ1-3	TRBV9	ASSVGGQESGNTIY
TRBJ1-6	TRBV5-1	ASSLEAGSFSPLH
TRBJ2-2	TRBV12-5	ASAPGQGYTGELF
TRBJ2-1	TRBV11-2	ASSSRGGGYNEQF
TRBJ1-5	TRBV19	ASRRIEGQGFNQPQH
TRBJ1-2	TRBV19	ASSPLTDGSYGYT
TRBJ1-1	TRBV29-1	SAEGQLNTEAF
TRBJ1-1	TRBV5-1	ASSWGDQSTEAF
TRBJ2-7	TRBV6-6	ASRPGQGFNEQY
TRBJ1-2	TRBV14	ASSQRGQGWTGYT
TRBJ1-3	TRBV5-5	ASTLAPGLTSGNTIY
TRBJ1-5	TRBV3-1/TRBV3-2	ASSQGTQNQPQH
TRBJ1-5	TRBV14	ASSRGGGQPQH